These 20 T cell receptor beta chains came from one sample sequenced in a study of blood T cell repertoires in COVID-19. Assay used: immunoSEQ multiplex PCR; TCRdb lists only in-frame clones, some missing. The sample holds 55,000 to 75,000 clones, roughly 90% seen once. Source material: peripheral blood. Receptors originate from a man in his 60s with acute or convalescent COVID-19.

This chain links TRBV6-6 with TRBJ2-1; a weak D match, TRBD1 (6 bases). Germline V lookup: CDR1 MNHNY, CDR2 SVGAGI (reference sequence). V shed 8 bases and J shed 6 bases, with 17 bases lying between them. This CDR3 contains 14 residues. The CDR3 protein is CASSDRPSGNEQFF. CDR3 nucleotide sequence: TGTGCCAGCTCCGACAGGCCAAGTGGCAATGAGCAGTTCTTC.

This sequence joins TRBV10-3 and TRBJ2-7; 9 bases are a match to TRBD1. CDR1 and CDR2 from the germline V gene are ENHRY and SYGVKD. The CDR3 has 15 residues. The J segment lost 6 bases and the V segment lost 6 bases, leaving 12 bases of the junction unmatched. CDR3 sequence: CAISPDRGLISEQYF. CDR3 bases: TGTGCCATCAGCCCGGACAGGGGTCTAATTAGCGAGCAGTACTTC.

The chain carries TRBV19 and TRBJ2-3, with 7 positions matching TRBD1. V shed 5 bases, J shed 6 bases, and the junction held 14 bases outside the gene matches. The CDR3 is made up of 16 amino acids. Germline assignment: CDR1 LNHDA and CDR2 SQIVND (reference sequence). This CDR3 reads CASSRPRDSLGDTQYF. The CDR3 nucleotides read TGTGCCAGTAGTCGCCCGAGGGACAGCCTAGGTGATACGCAGTATTTT.

The rearrangement uses TRBV5-1 and TRBJ2-2; 7 nucleotides agree with TRBD1. The CDR3 contains 20 residues. The germline gives CDR1 SGHRS, CDR2 YFSETQ. After removal of 0 bases from V and 0 bases from J, the junction contained 14 bases not matched to a gene. CDR3 sequence reads: CASSLVPGTAKDANTGELFF. CDR3 DNA sequence: TGCGCCAGCAGCTTGGTCCCCGGGACAGCGAAAGACGCGAACACCGGGGAGCTGTTTTTT.

This clone was detected only a few times. CDR3 coding DNA: TGTGCCAGCAGTTCTCTAGGGACAGGGAATCAGCCCCAGCATTTT. Translation: CASSSLGTGNQPQHF. The chain employs TRBV6-5 and TRBJ1-5; 9 bases fit TRBD1. Germline loops: CDR1 MNHEY, CDR2 SVGAGI. J lost 4 bases, V lost 4 bases, and 5 bases had no gene match. The CDR3 extends over 15 amino acids.

The CDR3 DNA reads TGTGCCAGCAGCCGAACTAGCGGGGGGGCCCGGGAGCAGTACTTC. Translation: CASSRTSGGAREQYF. The chain employs TRBV6-6 and TRBJ2-7; the match to TRBD2 covers 13 bases. Germline V gene lookup returns CDR1 MNHNY and CDR2 SVGAGI (reference sequence). The length of the CDR3 is 15 residues. J gave up 7 bases and V 6 bases, and 9 bases lay outside the gene matches.

The rearrangement joins TRBV19 to TRBJ1-4, with D perhaps matching TRBD1 (5 bases). The CDR3 contains 13 residues. CDR1 is LNHDA and CDR2 is SQIVND in the germline V gene (reference sequence). V was clipped by 7 bases and J by 3 bases, with 9 bases between them. The CDR3 DNA reads TGTGCCAGTAAAGACAGCTCTAATGAAAAACTGTTTTTT. Its translation is CASKDSSNEKLFF.

This clone was counted once. This rearrangement joins TRBV9 to TRBJ1-6; a possible D gene is TRBD1 (5 bases). V was shortened by 0 bases and J by 13 bases, with 17 bases between the two germline ends. CDR1 and CDR2 (germline): SGDLS, YYNGEE. This CDR3 comprises 15 residues. CDR3 nucleotide sequence: TGTGCCAGCAGCGTAGATCCGGGACTGCGATCGCCCCTCCACTTT. Amino acid sequence: CASSVDPGLRSPLHF.

V gene TRBV9 combines with J gene TRBJ2-1; 7 bases are a match to TRBD2. Trimming took 1 base from V and 0 from J; bases not matched to a gene: 1. Germline V lookup: CDR1 SGDLS, CDR2 YYNGEE. The CDR3 loop spans 15 amino acids. The DNA of the CDR3 is TGTGCCAGCAGCGTACGGGGGGACTCCTACAATGAGCAGTTCTTC. As protein: CASSVRGDSYNEQFF.

The chain uses TRBV19 and TRBJ1-5, with 7 bases fitting TRBD1. Germline assignment: CDR1 LNHDA and CDR2 SQIVND (reference sequence). The CDR3 is made up of 15 amino acids. Trimming at V came to 7 bases and at J to 6 bases, leaving 12 bases not matched to a gene. This CDR3 reads CASTRTAQGGQPQHF. DNA for the CDR3: TGTGCCAGTACCCGGACGGCCCAGGGGGGTCAGCCCCAGCATTTT.

V usage is TRBV27 and J usage is TRBJ1-4; perhaps TRBD1 as D (6 bases). V gave up 5 bases and J gave up 8 bases, with 18 bases separating them. The CDR3 spans 15 residues. Germline V gene sequence: CDR1 MNHEY, CDR2 SMNVEV (reference sequence). CDR3 sequence: CASSMSTGLREKLFF. DNA of the CDR3: TGTGCCAGCAGTATGTCCACAGGGTTACGCGAAAAACTGTTTTTT.

The rearrangement uses TRBV30 and TRBJ1-4; D is unresolved. Trimming took off 2 bases at V and 5 bases at J, with 9 bases between the two ends. CDR1 GTSNPN and CDR2 SVGIG come from the germline V gene (reference sequence). CDR3 size: 13 residues. The CDR3 DNA sequence: TGTGCCTGGAGTACGACGCGGAATGAAAAACTGTTTTTT. Translation: CAWSTTRNEKLFF.

The CDR3 DNA is TGTGCCACCCGGGAGACTAGCGGGGGTTCGGAGACCCAGTACTTC. Translating it yields CATRETSGGSETQYF. The chain joins TRBV10-3 to TRBJ2-5; 12 nucleotides align to TRBD2. V gave up 10 bases and J gave up 5 bases; unmatched junction bases: 11. The CDR3 spans 15 residues. Germline-derived CDR1 and CDR2 are ENHRY and SYGVKD.

This chain joins TRBV2 and TRBJ2-1, with TRBD2 matching over 8 bases. The CDR3 extends over 14 amino acids. Germline assignment: CDR1 SNHLY and CDR2 FYNNEI. The J segment lost 7 bases and the V segment lost 6 bases, leaving 8 bases of the junction unmatched. DNA for the CDR3: TGTGCCAGCAGAACGGGGGGGCAAATAAATGAGCAGTTCTTC. This sequence encodes CASRTGGQINEQFF.

V usage is TRBV6-5 and J usage is TRBJ1-1, with D possibly TRBD1 on 6 matching bases. There are 14 residues in the CDR3. Germline assignment: CDR1 MNHEY and CDR2 SVGAGI. Trimming cost V 2 bases and J 3 bases, with 10 bases left between them. CDR3 nucleotide sequence: TGTGCCAGCAGTTACGAGGGGGGGCACACTGAAGCTTTCTTT. This gives the protein CASSYEGGHTEAFF.

J is TRBJ2-7 and V is TRBV7-9, with 9 nucleotides matching TRBD1. V lost 2 bases, J lost 2 bases, and 10 bases stayed unmatched. Germline V gene lookup returns CDR1 SEHNR and CDR2 FQNEAQ (reference sequence). The CDR3 is 17 residues long. The CDR3 loop reads CASSLSLDRGLPYEQYF. CDR3 sequence (DNA): TGTGCCAGCAGCTTATCCCTGGACAGGGGCTTACCCTACGAGCAGTACTTC. The whole variable domain, remainder taken from reference TRBV7-9 and TRBJ2-7, is DTGVSQNPRHKITKRGQNVTFRCDPISEHNRLYWYRQTLGQGPEFLTYFQNEAQLEKSRLLSDRFSAERPKGSFSTLEIQRTEQGDSAMYLCASSLSLDRGLPYEQYFGPGTRLTVT.

The genes are TRBV24-1 and TRBJ2-2; 8 positions agree with TRBD1. CDR3 length: 14 amino acids. The germline V gene has CDR1 KGHDR and CDR2 SFDVKD. The V and J ends lost 4 bases and 7 bases, in that order; junction bases with no gene match: 4. This CDR3 is CATSDRGQNGELFF. CDR3 coding DNA: TGTGCCACCAGTGACAGGGGGCAAAACGGGGAGCTGTTTTTT.

This rearrangement joins TRBV12-3 or TRBV12-4 to TRBJ1-2; 7 nucleotides align to TRBD1. J gave up 8 bases and V 5 bases, and 5 bases lay outside the gene matches. The CDR3 sequence is 12 residues long. CDR3 sequence (DNA): TGTGCCAGCAGTATACGACAGGGCGGCTACACCTTC. It specifies CASSIRQGGYTF.

The chain is built from TRBV28 and TRBJ2-2; D possibly corresponds to TRBD1 (5 bases). The CDR3 is made up of 12 amino acids. The germline gives CDR1 MDHEN, CDR2 SYDVKM. Trimming pared 6 bases from V and 12 bases from J, leaving 14 bases between. The CDR3 sequence is CASRPGFNKLFF. The DNA of the CDR3 is TGTGCCAGCAGACCAGGGTTCAATAAGCTGTTTTTT.

This clone was picked up one time. The rearrangement uses TRBV5-1 and TRBJ2-7; D ambiguous. The germline V gene has CDR1 SGHRS and CDR2 YFSETQ. V lost 0 bases and J 7 bases, leaving 11 bases between the germline ends. This CDR3 has 13 amino acids. The CDR3 region has the DNA TGCGCCAGCAGCTTGGTTGGTAGTTCTGAGCAGTACTTC. Encoded protein: CASSLVGSSEQYF.